A selection of T cell receptor beta chains follows, all from one sample in a study of shared clonotypes between healthy human individuals. Measured with immunoSEQ multiplex PCR; TCRdb has only the in-frame clones, and not every one. The sample carries hundreds of thousands of clones, over 60% recorded once. The sequenced sample consisted of PBMCs. All receptors come from a middle-aged woman in good health. Some clones in this sample may be carry-over from other donors' samples. CDR3s include the opening cysteine and the closing phenylalanine or tryptophan. A D gene is named only where the DNA matches it firmly. Clone size appears in some rows only: once, few, many, or a class for an expanded clone.

size	V	J	D	DNA	CDR3
NA	TRBV11-3	TRBJ2-5	TRBD1	TGTGCCAGCAGCTTAGGACAGGGCACAGACCGTCAAGAGACCCAGTACTTC	CASSLGQGTDRQETQYF
NA	TRBV7-3	TRBJ2-7	NA	TGTGCCAGCAGCTTATCGGGAAGCTCCTACGAGCAGTACTTC	CASSLSGSSYEQYF
NA	TRBV27	TRBJ2-2	TRBD2	TGTGCCAGCAGTTCCCCCCGGACTAGCGGGTCCGGGGAGCTGTTTTTT	CASSSPRTSGSGELFF
NA	TRBV9	TRBJ1-1	TRBD1	TGTGCCAGCAGCGTAGGGGACAGGGAGCGTCGCGCTTTCTTT	CASSVGDRERRAFF
NA	TRBV5-1	TRBJ1-2	NA	TGTGCCAGCAGCTTGGGCCCGGGTTGGAGTGGCTACACCTTC	CASSLGPGWSGYTF
NA	TRBV15	TRBJ1-5	NA	TGTGCCACCAGCGTCGGGAATCAGCCCCAGCATTTT	CATSVGNQPQHF
NA	TRBV4-1	TRBJ1-6	NA	TGCGCCAGCAGCCAAGGCTGGGGGCCTGGTAATTCACCCCTCCACTTT	CASSQGWGPGNSPLHF
NA	TRBV7-2	TRBJ2-7	NA	TGTGCCAGCAGCCCCAGTCCCTTGGGCGCCTACGAGCAGTACTTC	CASSPSPLGAYEQYF
NA	TRBV10-3	TRBJ1-2	NA	TGTGCCATCAGTGAGGGAGAGGGCTATGGCTACACCTTC	CAISEGEGYGYTF
NA	TRBV5-1	TRBJ1-3	NA	TGCGCCAGCAGCTTGGATTCAGCATCTGGAAACACCATATATTTT	CASSLDSASGNTIYF
NA	TRBV28	TRBJ1-5	NA	TGTGCCAGCAGTTTAAGGGGGGTTCAAAGCAATCAGCCCCAGCATTTT	CASSLRGVQSNQPQHF
NA	TRBV4-1	TRBJ1-5	NA	TGCGCCAGCAGCCAAGGGTTGGAGGCGGGTTGGGATCAGCCCCAGCATTTT	CASSQGLEAGWDQPQHF
once	TRBV6-4	TRBJ2-5	NA	TGTGCCAGCAGTGCGATCAGATTTGAGGTGACCCAGTACTTC	CASSAIRFEVTQYF
once	TRBV5-4	TRBJ2-7	NA	TGTGCCAGCAGCTTAGGCGAGGACGCCTCCTACGAGCAGTACTTC	CASSLGEDASYEQYF
NA	TRBV7-6	TRBJ2-5	TRBD2	TGTGCCAGCAGCCCAACGGGACTAGCGGAAGAGACCCAGTACTTC	CASSPTGLAEETQYF
once	TRBV30	TRBJ2-1	TRBD2	TGTGCCTGGAGTGTAGCTAGCGGGAATTTCCAGTTCTTC	CAWSVASGNFQFF
NA	TRBV19	TRBJ1-4	NA	TGTGCCAGTAACGGAGGGGACTCGAATGAAAAACTGTTTTTT	CASNGGDSNEKLFF
NA	TRBV30	TRBJ1-3	NA	TGTGCCTGGAGTGTGGCCCCAGGGGCTGGAAACACCATATATTTT	CAWSVAPGAGNTIYF
NA	TRBV5-1	TRBJ1-4	NA	TGCGCCAGCAGCTTGGAGCGAAATGAAAAACTGTTTTTT	CASSLERNEKLFF
many	TRBV15	TRBJ2-2	NA	TGTGCCACCAGCCGGGGGGCCGTGGACACCGGGGAGCTGTTTTTT	CATSRGAVDTGELFF
NA	TRBV7-2	TRBJ2-7	NA	TGTGCCAGCACCCAAAGGGCCTCGCACTCCTACGAGCAGTACTTC	CASTQRASHSYEQYF
NA	TRBV11-2	TRBJ2-3	TRBD2	TGTGCCAGCAGCCCGGGGACTAGCGGCTCCCTGGGAGATACGCAGTATTTT	CASSPGTSGSLGDTQYF